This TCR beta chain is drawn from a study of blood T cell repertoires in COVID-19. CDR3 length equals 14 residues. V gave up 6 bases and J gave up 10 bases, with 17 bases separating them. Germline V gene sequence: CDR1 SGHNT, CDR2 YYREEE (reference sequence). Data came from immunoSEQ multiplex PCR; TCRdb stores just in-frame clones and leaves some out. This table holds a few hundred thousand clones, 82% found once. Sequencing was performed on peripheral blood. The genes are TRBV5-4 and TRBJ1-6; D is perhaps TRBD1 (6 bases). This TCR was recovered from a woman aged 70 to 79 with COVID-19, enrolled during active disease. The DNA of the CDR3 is TGTGCCAGCACCGAGGGGGTATCCAGATCACCCCTCCACTTT. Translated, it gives CASTEGVSRSPLHF.